The entry below gives a single T cell receptor beta chain sequence along with its context. The entry originates in a study of T cells in Graves' hyperthyroidism and ophthalmopathy. V was shortened by 3 bases and J by 3 bases, with 12 bases between the two germline ends. From germline, CDR1 is MGHDK and CDR2 SYGVNS. The CDR3 runs to 14 residues. Amplified regions were TCR beta CDR3 sequences from RNA transcripts. Carried out on the TCR CDR3, a first-round RT-PCR used the HTBI primer set. TCRdb re-called the multiplex PCR reads through MiXCR, storing one row per CDR3 protein. The table includes some 700,000 distinct CDR3 sequences, roughly 17% detected once.

Source material: blood. The chain recombines TRBV25-1 with TRBJ2-7, with D perhaps TRBD2 (6 bases). The TCR was taken from a man aged 45-65 years with Graves' hyperthyroidism. The CDR3 DNA reads TGTGCCAGCAGTGATTCCCAGGGACTCTACGAGCAGTACTTC. Protein: CASSDSQGLYEQYF.